What follows are 6 T cell receptor beta chains derived from one specimen sequenced in a study of CD8+CD57+ T cells in acquired aplastic anemia. Previously, flow cytometry had revealed CD8+CD57+ cell expansion in the patients chosen for sequencing. Profiling of TCR beta VDJ combinations and CDR3 sequences used genomic DNA as template. From the reads, TCRdb called clonotypes with MiXCR, one entry per CDR3 protein. The sample shows around 200,000 distinct CDR3 sequences, roughly three fifths of them seen only once. Sequencing used sorted CD4+, CD8+, or CD8+CD57+ T cells (not recorded which) from PBMCs. These receptor sequences come from a human donor with aplastic anemia.

At least ten counts were recorded for this clonotype. This chain joins TRBV7-9 and TRBJ1-5; D remains unclear. V was shortened by 2 bases and J by 2 bases, with 16 bases between the two germline ends. Germline V CDR1 and CDR2: SEHNR, FQNEAQ (reference sequence). This CDR3 has 17 amino acids. The CDR3 sequence is CASSLPPTLGRNQPQHF. The CDR3 coding sequence is TGTGCCAGCAGCTTACCCCCTACTTTAGGGCGCAATCAGCCCCAGCATTTT.

This chain's CDR3 is CASSSWGETQAFF. The CDR3 DNA sequence: TGTGCCAGCAGCTCTTGGGGGGAGACTCAAGCTTTCTTT. This chain uses TRBV7-6 with TRBJ1-1, with D possibly being TRBD1 (5 bases). CDR3 size: 13 residues. Germline V lookup: CDR1 SGHVS, CDR2 FNYEAQ. The V end lost 4 bases, the J end lost 9 bases, and 15 bases lay between the germline ends.

The V gene is TRBV7-2, the J gene TRBJ1-2; D is unresolved. V lost 7 bases and J lost 5, with 17 bases in between. Per the germline V gene, CDR1 is SGHTA and CDR2 is FQGNSA. CDR3 length: 14 residues. The CDR3 loop reads CASTESRLRYGYTF. In DNA, the CDR3 is TGTGCCAGCACGGAGTCGCGACTTCGGTATGGCTACACCTTC.

This chain joins TRBV7-3 and TRBJ1-1; D call uncertain. V shed 3 bases and J shed 3 bases, with 8 bases lying between them. Germline values: CDR1 SGHTA, CDR2 FQGTGA. CDR3 length: 13 residues. The CDR3 nucleotides are TGTGCCAGCAGCTTTCAAGGTCACACTGAAGCTTTCTTT. Translated: CASSFQGHTEAFF.

This clonotype was recorded once. The chain carries TRBV29-1 and TRBJ2-3; D perhaps matches TRBD1 (6 bases). CDR1 and CDR2 from the germline V gene are SQVTM and ANQGSEA. The CDR3 spans 13 residues. The V end lost 8 bases, the J end lost 10 bases, and 22 bases lay between the germline ends. The CDR3 nucleotides read TGCAGCACGAGTGGAACAGGGTCTACGGCGCAGTATTTT. Protein product: CSTSGTGSTAQYF.

This clonotype was detected a few times. The rearrangement uses TRBV7-2 and TRBJ1-5; D remains unclear. The CDR3 sequence is 15 residues long. The V gene lost 5 bases and the J gene lost 0 bases, with 11 bases spanning the gap. Per the germline V gene, CDR1 is SGHTA and CDR2 is FQGNSA. In DNA form, the CDR3 reads TGTGCCAGCAGCCGGAGGTTTGATAGCAATCAGCCCCAGCATTTT. It is translated as CASSRRFDSNQPQHF.